This T cell receptor (beta chain) was retrieved from a study of metastatic and nonmetastatic thyroid tumors. Study summary: Comparison of repertoires was carried out across blood and tumor or nodule tissue from malignant and benign thyroid patients. General observations from the study: Versus benign nodules, malignant thyroid tumors reportedly had significantly higher TCR beta diversity, in blood and tumor.

Germline V lookup: CDR1 MDHEN, CDR2 SYDVKM. The CDR3 runs 13 residues. The V gene lost 6 bases and the J gene lost 4 bases, with 12 bases spanning the gap. This clone came up many times. Its antigen is still unknown. No treatment had been given to any patient before thyroid surgery. Per the study methods: A classifier for distant metastasis in papillary thyroid cancer was constructed using CDR3 differences observed across clinicopathological groups. TCRdb ran MiXCR on the PCR reads. For this entry, the V and J calls and clone size follow TCRdb and not the study's own pipeline. This sample has about 30,000 clones, with roughly 25% found just once.

The sample was blood. This clonotype was sampled from a female donor with papillary thyroid cancer or a benign thyroid nodule (not recorded which). Some clones in this sample may be carry-over from other donors' samples. V is TRBV28 and J is TRBJ1-2; no definite D call. In DNA form, the CDR3 reads TGTGCCAGCAGCCTACAGCCAGCCTATGGCTACACCTTC. Amino acid sequence: CASSLQPAYGYTF.